This entry features one TCR beta chain sequence. The target antigen is unknown. The entry originates in a study of graft-versus-host responses after intestinal transplantation. There are 14 residues in the CDR3. Germline-derived CDR1 and CDR2 are GTSNPN and SVGIG (reference sequence). V lost 0 bases to trimming and J lost 6 bases, with 11 bases between them. The method was immunoSEQ multiplex PCR; TCRdb's version includes in-frame clones alone and lacks a portion of them. The sample has 75,000 to 95,000 clones; just over 90% are singletons. Sequencing used unstimulated CD8+ T cells sorted from spleen or lymph node cells, obtained before intestinal transplant. The chain is built from TRBV30 and TRBJ2-2; no reliable D call. The TCR was taken from a human donor who received an intestinal transplant. DNA of the CDR3: TGTGCCTGGAGTGTATTACGGGTGGCCGGGGAGCTGTTTTTT. Its translation is CAWSVLRVAGELFF.